These 12 T cell receptor beta chains came from one sample sequenced in a study of beta chain features in type 1 diabetes. Sequenced material consisted of expressed TCRB transcripts (all of the isolated RNA was reverse transcribed). This table comes from immunoSEQ multiplex PCR, and its TCRdb copy is limited to in-frame clones, with some not included. The table records about 300,000 clones, approximately 8.1% of them present only once. The sample consisted of central memory CD4+ T cells from blood. These receptors were taken from a young woman in good health.

This clone came up many times. The gene calls are TRBV5-6 and TRBJ1-1; TRBD1 agrees at 7 bases. CDR1 and CDR2 from the germline V gene are SGHDT and YYEEEE. The trim removed 3 bases at V and 6 bases at J, leaving 8 bases unmatched. The CDR3 loop spans 14 amino acids. The chain's CDR3 is CASSSPTGVSEAFF. The CDR3 DNA follows: TGTGCCAGCAGCTCCCCCACAGGGGTCTCTGAAGCTTTCTTT.

The gene calls are TRBV30 and TRBJ2-1; D possibly corresponds to TRBD2 (5 bases). The CDR3 is 12 amino acids. CDR1 is GTSNPN and CDR2 is SVGIG in the germline V gene (reference sequence). V lost 0 bases, J lost 14 bases, and 14 bases lay in between. The CDR3 protein is CAWSVGGLEEFF. The CDR3 coding sequence is TGTGCCTGGAGTGTAGGAGGTTTAGAGGAGTTCTTC.

This clone has more than one count but fewer than ten. The J gene is TRBJ2-7, the V gene TRBV6-5; D is possibly TRBD2 (7 bases). This CDR3 comprises 15 residues. The V gene's germline CDR1 is MNHEY and CDR2 SVGAGI. Trimming removed 6 bases at V and 4 bases at J, with 19 bases between. The CDR3: CASRPAGARGYEQYV. CDR3 in DNA: TGTGCCAGCAGACCCGCGGGGGCCCGGGGGTACGAGCAGTACGTC.

This clone has ten or more counts. This sequence joins TRBV14 and TRBJ2-3; D remains ambiguous. CDR1 and CDR2 (germline): SGHDN, FVKESK. Trimming left V 4 bases short and J 4 bases short, with 9 bases between. The CDR3 is 13 amino acids. The CDR3, as DNA: TGTGCCAGCAGCCTTGGTCTTTCAGATACGCAGTATTTT. Translating it yields CASSLGLSDTQYF. Drawing the rest from reference TRBV14 and TRBJ2-3, the complete variable domain is EAGVTQFPSHSVIEKGQTVTLRCDPISGHDNLYWYRRVMGKEIKFLLHFVKESKQDESGMPNNRFLAERTGGTYSTLKVQPAELEDSGVYFCASSLGLSDTQYFGPGTRLTVL.

This clone came up a few times. V usage is TRBV2 and J usage is TRBJ2-3; tentatively, D is TRBD2 (5 bases). The V gene lost 7 bases and the J gene lost 2 bases, with 13 bases spanning the gap. CDR1 SNHLY and CDR2 FYNNEI come from the germline V gene. This CDR3 is built from 14 residues. CDR3 sequence (DNA): TGTGCCAGCATGCTAGCCCGTGACACAGATACGCAGTATTTT. Translating gives CASMLARDTDTQYF.

This clone turned up a few times. V is TRBV30 and J is TRBJ2-6; 7 positions match TRBD1. The CDR3 length is 14 residues. V lost 2 bases, J lost 4 bases, and 2 bases stayed unmatched. Germline V CDR1 and CDR2: GTSNPN, SVGIG (reference sequence). The CDR3, as DNA: TGTGCCTGGAGTAGAGGGGGCGGGGCCAACGTCCTGACTTTC. This codes for CAWSRGGGANVLTF.

J is TRBJ2-2 and V is TRBV19; D may be TRBD1 (6 bases). Germline CDR1 reads LNHDA; CDR2 reads SQIVND (reference sequence). Trimming took off 11 bases at V and 3 bases at J, with 16 bases between the two ends. The CDR3 covers 14 residues. In DNA form, the CDR3 reads TGTGCCGCGAGCCAGGGGCTGGACACCGGGGAGCTGTTTTTT. Encoded protein: CAASQGLDTGELFF.

The sample holds a few counts of this clone. The chain recombines TRBV6-1 with TRBJ2-7, with TRBD1 identical over 9 bases. The CDR3 contains 15 residues. The V gene end was trimmed by 6 bases and the J gene end by 2 bases; junction bases not matched to a gene: 8. Germline CDR1 MNHNS, CDR2 SASEGT. The CDR3 DNA is TGTGCCAGCAGGACCGGGACAGGGAGCCCCTACGAGCAGTACGTC. Protein: CASRTGTGSPYEQYV.

This clone was counted a few times. V is TRBV30 and J is TRBJ1-6; 10 positions agree with TRBD1. Unmatched junction bases numbered 2, after V lost 5 bases and J lost 7 bases. This CDR3 has 13 amino acids. CDR1 and CDR2 from the germline V gene are GTSNPN and SVGIG (reference sequence). The CDR3 DNA is TGTGCCTGGGAGGGACAGGGGAATTCACCCCTCCACTTT. Amino acid sequence: CAWEGQGNSPLHF.

The chain uses TRBV25-1 and TRBJ1-2, with D perhaps TRBD1 (5 bases). The germline gives CDR1 MGHDK, CDR2 SYGVNS. The V end was cut by 1 base, the J end by 0 bases, with 12 bases between. This CDR3 region has 16 residues. CDR3 amino acids: CASSELRGDTNYGYTF. In DNA, the CDR3 is TGTGCCAGCAGTGAATTGCGGGGGGATACTAACTATGGCTACACCTTC.

The chain links TRBV6-1 to TRBJ2-2; TRBD2 aligns across 7 bases. Germline assignment: CDR1 MNHNS and CDR2 SASEGT. This CDR3 is 15 amino acids long. J gave up 4 bases and V 7 bases, and 9 bases lay outside the gene matches. In nucleotides, the CDR3 is TGTGCCAGCAAAACGTGGGGACTAAGCACCGGGGAGCTGTTTTTT. Amino acids: CASKTWGLSTGELFF.

This clone turned up a few times. The DNA of the CDR3 is TGTGCCAGCAGCCCATCGAGTTCCTACAATGAGCAGTTCTTC. Encoded protein: CASSPSSSYNEQFF. The gene calls are TRBV2 and TRBJ2-1; the D is unclear. The V and J ends lost 6 bases and 1 base respectively, with 10 bases between them. CDR3 length: 14 residues. Germline V gives CDR1 SNHLY, CDR2 FYNNEI. Based on the CDR3 plus reference TRBV2 and TRBJ2-1, the full variable domain is EPEVTQTPSHQVTQMGQEVILRCVPISNHLYFYWYRQILGQKVEFLVSFYNNEISEKSEIFDDQFSVERPDGSNFTLKIRSTKLEDSAMYFCASSPSSSYNEQFFGPGTRLTVL.